The TCR beta chain under discussion was sequenced for a study of CD8+ T cells in alopecia areata. At the level of the study: Treatment of the treated patients consisted of oral tofacitinib, 5 to 10 mg twice daily. Study-wide findings and caveats: Between patients, shared TCR sequences were less clear than in mice. This was possibly due in part to HLA diversity in the patient population.

The sequencing template was cDNA reverse transcribed from extracted RNA. Clones were read by immunoSEQ multiplex PCR, and TCRdb kept only the in-frame ones, dropping some. The table shows some 170,000 clones, with approximately 65% occurring only once. The V and J ends lost 1 base and 8 bases respectively, with 6 bases between them. The CDR3 is made up of 13 amino acids. Germline values: CDR1 LGHNT, CDR2 FRNRAP. In the case of this clone: Its antigen is undetermined.

It was from alopecia areata patients that lesional scalp punch biopsies and peripheral blood were collected. Sequences were derived from CD8+ T cells sorted from blood, sampled at week 0. The TCR comes from a human donor with alopecia areata. V is TRBV12-5 and J is TRBJ1-6; D is unclear. Written as DNA, the CDR3 is TGTGCTAGTGGTTTGGGGATGGATTCACCCCTCCACTTT. This codes for CASGLGMDSPLHF.